The rows below give T cell receptor beta chains drawn from one sample of a study of response to subunit inactivated influenza vaccine. Each CDR3 protein gets one entry after TCRdb re-called the RT-PCR reads with MiXCR. This sample has around 710,000 distinct CDR3 sequences, with around 13% found just once. Sequencing was performed on PBMCs from blood, taken roughly 2 weeks before vaccination. All receptors come from a man aged 50-59 years who received an inactivated influenza vaccine. The CDR3 runs from the conserved cysteine through the conserved F or W. The order of the fields is J gene, V gene, clone size, D gene, CDR3 protein, CDR3 DNA. D genes are given only for firm matches. Clone sizes are given selectively: once, few, many, or a class where the clone is expanded.

J: TRBJ1-2
V: TRBV4-3
size: .
D: .
CDR3: CASSQVAGTKGGYTF
DNA: TGCGCCAGCAGCCAAGTGGCCGGAACTAAGGGAGGCTACACCTTC

J: TRBJ1-1
V: TRBV10-3
size: few
D: .
CDR3: CAISESGGREFAFF
DNA: TGTGCCATCAGTGAGTCTGGGGGGCGTGAATTCGCTTTCTTT

J: TRBJ1-2
V: TRBV7-2
size: many
D: .
CDR3: CASTATGRYTF
DNA: TGTGCCAGCACCGCCACGGGGAGATACACCTTC

J: TRBJ1-2
V: TRBV5-5
size: few
D: .
CDR3: CASSLEGSNYGYTF
DNA: TGTGCCAGCAGCTTGGAAGGGTCTAACTATGGCTACACCTTC

J: TRBJ2-7
V: TRBV7-9
size: .
D: TRBD1
CDR3: CASSLIGTGDRYEQYF
DNA: TGTGCCAGCAGCTTGATTGGGACAGGGGATCGCTACGAGCAGTACTTC

J: TRBJ1-1
V: TRBV5-6
size: .
D: .
CDR3: CASSLGEGKAFF
DNA: TGTGCCAGCAGCTTGGGAGAAGGGAAGGCTTTCTTT

J: TRBJ1-4
V: TRBV6-2/TRBV6-3
size: .
D: .
CDR3: CASSYSRVTNVKLFF
DNA: TGTGCCAGCAGTTACTCCCGGGTTACTAATGTAAAACTGTTTTTT

J: TRBJ2-5
V: TRBV7-6
size: .
D: .
CDR3: CASSLIQAWETQYF
DNA: TGTGCCAGCAGCTTAATTCAGGCGTGGGAGACCCAGTACTTC

J: TRBJ2-3
V: TRBV2
size: .
D: .
CDR3: CASSLTGTLTSTDTQYF
DNA: TGTGCCAGCAGCCTTACCGGGACCCTAACTAGCACAGATACGCAGTATTTT

J: TRBJ2-7
V: TRBV10-3
size: .
D: .
CDR3: CAISESRVSGGGEQYF
DNA: TGTGCCATCAGTGAGTCGAGAGTTTCCGGGGGTGGCGAGCAGTACTTC

J: TRBJ1-1
V: TRBV4-3
size: few
D: TRBD1
CDR3: CASSQAKGAGTEAFF
DNA: TGCGCCAGCAGCCAAGCAAAGGGGGCAGGCACTGAAGCTTTCTTT

J: TRBJ1-5
V: TRBV20-1
size: .
D: .
CDR3: CSATDRMSNQPQHF
DNA: TGCAGTGCTACCGACAGGATGAGCAATCAGCCCCAGCATTTT

J: TRBJ2-7
V: TRBV13
size: .
D: .
CDR3: CASSLRTTFYEQYF
DNA: TGTGCCAGCAGCTTACGGACAACTTTCTACGAGCAGTACTTC

J: TRBJ1-2
V: TRBV4-3
size: .
D: TRBD1
CDR3: CASSQSPQGYGYTF
DNA: TGCGCCAGCAGCCAATCCCCACAGGGGTATGGCTACACCTTC

J: TRBJ2-1
V: TRBV29-1
size: .
D: .
CDR3: CSVGRAGEQFF
DNA: TGCAGCGTTGGACGGGCGGGTGAGCAGTTCTTC